A single sample is the source of the 18 T cell receptor beta chains below, sequenced in a study of early T cells in non-severe SARS-CoV-2 infection. MiXCR, applied by TCRdb to the 5' RACE reads, yields one record per CDR3 protein. The data contain about 61,000 distinct CDR3 sequences, 9.5% to 14% of them singletons. Sequencing input: whole blood. These receptors were collected from an adult who was a healthcare worker with PCR-confirmed SARS-CoV-2 infection or an uninfected control (not recorded which).

Many counts were recorded for this clonotype. The genes are TRBV20-1 and TRBJ1-1, with D uncertain. CDR3 length equals 14 residues. V dropped 0 bases and J dropped 0 bases, with 8 bases sitting between them. Germline CDR1 reads DFQATT; CDR2 reads SNEGSKA (reference sequence). CDR3 DNA sequence: TGCAGTGCTAGAGAAGGGCGCATGAACACTGAAGCTTTCTTT. Its protein product is CSAREGRMNTEAFF.

In this sample, this clonotype turned up many times. V and J are TRBV12-3 or TRBV12-4 and TRBJ1-2; D ambiguous. The length of the CDR3 is 13 residues. The V and J ends lost 5 bases and 0 bases respectively, with 7 bases between them. CDR3 residues: CASSTASNYGYTF. CDR3 DNA: TGTGCCAGCAGTACAGCTTCTAACTATGGCTACACCTTC.

The chain combines TRBV20-1 with TRBJ2-1; 9 positions agree with TRBD2. V was clipped by 6 bases and J by 6 bases; unmatched bases: 12. The CDR3 has 15 amino acids. Germline CDR1 is DFQATT and CDR2 is SNEGSKA (reference sequence). For the CDR3, the DNA is TGCAGTGCCGACAACATAGCGGGGGATACCAATGAGCAGTTCTTC. It specifies CSADNIAGDTNEQFF.

This clonotype showed up many times. The V call is TRBV6-6, the J call TRBJ1-5; TRBD1 matches at 10 bases. Germline V lookup: CDR1 MNHNY, CDR2 SVGAGI (reference sequence). The CDR3 contains 17 residues. V lost 4 bases and J lost 2; bases outside the gene matches: 8. The CDR3 loop reads CASSSHSGTGGNQPQHF. DNA for the CDR3: TGTGCCAGCAGTTCACATTCCGGGACAGGGGGCAATCAGCCCCAGCATTTT.

This clonotype was seen ten or more times. The chain uses TRBV2 and TRBJ1-2, with a weak D call TRBD1 (6 bases). From germline, CDR1 is SNHLY and CDR2 FYNNEI. V gave up 2 bases and J gave up 4 bases, with 8 bases separating them. The CDR3 consists of 13 residues. CDR3 region: CASSETGFYGYTF. As DNA, the CDR3 is TGTGCCAGCAGTGAAACAGGGTTCTATGGCTACACCTTC.

This clonotype was seen repeatedly, ten times or more. The genes are TRBV27 and TRBJ2-6, with D possibly being TRBD1 or TRBD2 (7 bases each). V shed 4 bases and J shed 6 bases, with 19 bases lying between them. This CDR3 comprises 17 residues. CDR1 and CDR2 from the germline V gene are MNHEY and SMNVEV (reference sequence). CDR3 in amino acids: CASSSGGGPSTANVLTF. CDR3 bases: TGTGCCAGCAGTTCAGGGGGGGGACCCTCTACGGCCAACGTCCTGACTTTC. The whole variable domain, remainder taken from reference TRBV27 and TRBJ2-6, is EAQVTQNPRYLITVTGKKLTVTCSQNMNHEYMSWYRQDPGLGLRQIYYSMNVEVTDKGDVPEGYKVSRKEKRNFPLILESPSPNQTSLYFCASSSGGGPSTANVLTFGAGSRLTVL.

The rearrangement uses TRBV24-1 and TRBJ2-3; D unresolved. V was shortened by 6 bases and J by 1 base, with 7 bases between the two germline ends. Germline CDR1 KGHDR, CDR2 SFDVKD. This CDR3 is 13 amino acids long. This chain's CDR3 is CATSTRGTDTQYF. CDR3 DNA: TGTGCCACCAGTACTCGTGGCACAGATACGCAGTATTTT.

This clonotype was observed a handful of times. The V call is TRBV29-1, the J call TRBJ1-3, with TRBD1 as a possible D gene (5 bases). The CDR3 contains 16 residues. Trimming took 0 bases from V and 0 from J, leaving 12 bases between them. Germline CDR1 is SQVTM and CDR2 is ANQGSEA. CDR3 sequence: CSVEDGHTISGNTIYF. Written as DNA, the CDR3 is TGCAGCGTTGAAGACGGACACACCATCTCTGGAAACACCATATATTTT.

The table lists this clonotype with a few counts. The chain recombines TRBV15 with TRBJ1-4; D might be TRBD1 (5 bases). The CDR3 covers 16 residues. V gave up 3 bases and J gave up 8 bases, with 19 bases separating them. Germline lookup yields CDR1 LNHNV and CDR2 YYDKDF (reference sequence). CDR3 nucleotides: TGTGCCACCAGCAGTCCCCAGGGAACGGGGCGCGAAAAACTGTTTTTT. Its protein is CATSSPQGTGREKLFF. The full variable domain, its missing parts supplied by reference TRBV15 and TRBJ1-4, is DAMVIQNPRYQVTQFGKPVTLSCSQTLNHNVMYWYQQKSSQAPKLLFHYYDKDFNNEADTPDNFQSRRPNTSFCFLDIRSPGLGDTAMYLCATSSPQGTGREKLFFGSGTQLSVL.

This clonotype was seen at least ten times. The chain links TRBV5-5 to TRBJ2-5, with D tentatively TRBD1 (5 bases). Trimming shortened V by 0 bases and J by 5 bases, and 17 bases separated the two germline ends. The germline V gene has CDR1 SGHKS and CDR2 YYEKEE (reference sequence). The CDR3 has 16 residues. CDR3 loop: CASSLAPPGRMETQYF. Written as DNA, the CDR3 is TGTGCCAGCAGCTTGGCCCCCCCAGGGCGGATGGAGACCCAGTACTTC.

This clonotype came up many times. The V call is TRBV6-2 or TRBV6-3, the J call TRBJ2-5; D gene unclear. V lost 6 bases to trimming and J lost 1 base, with 12 bases between them. The CDR3 length is 14 residues. Per the germline V gene, CDR1 is MNHEY and CDR2 is SVGEGT. Here the CDR3 reads CASRTDVIQETQYF. The CDR3 region has the DNA TGTGCCAGCAGAACGGACGTAATCCAAGAGACCCAGTACTTC.

Notes on this clonotype: This could be a read error, since a much larger clone is one nucleotide away. The genes are TRBV9 and TRBJ1-4, with D possibly TRBD1 on 6 matching bases. In germline, CDR1 is SGDLS, CDR2 YYNGEE. The CDR3 covers 15 residues. The DNA for the CDR3 is TGTGTCAGCAGCCCCGAGGGGGGACCTAATGAAAAACTGTTTTTT. Its protein is CVSSPEGGPNEKLFF.

This clonotype was seen at least ten times. This chain links TRBV9 with TRBJ1-6, with 8 nucleotides matching TRBD1. Germline CDR1 is SGDLS and CDR2 is YYNGEE. The V and J ends lost 1 base and 5 bases, in that order; junction bases with no gene match: 2. The CDR3 is 15 residues long. In DNA form, the CDR3 reads TGTGCCAGCAGCGTACTACAGGGGGATAATTCACCCCTCCACTTT. It encodes CASSVLQGDNSPLHF.

This clonotype was seen a few times. The chain carries TRBV7-2 and TRBJ1-4; 8 bases are shared with TRBD1. The CDR3 spans 16 residues. Germline CDR1 reads SGHTA; CDR2 reads FQGNSA. Trimming removed 1 base from V and 6 bases from J; junction bases left unmatched: 7. The CDR3 region has the DNA TGTGCCAGCAGCTTAGGGACAGGGTTTGGTGATGAAAAACTGTTTTTT. The encoded protein is CASSLGTGFGDEKLFF.

CDR3: CASRGTGLSTDTQYF. CDR3 bases: TGTGCCAGCAGGGGTACAGGGCTCAGCACAGATACGCAGTATTTT. The V call is TRBV7-6, the J call TRBJ2-3, with a possible D match to TRBD1 (6 bases). CDR3 size: 15 residues. Trimming cost V 6 bases and J 0 bases, with 13 bases left between them. Germline loops: CDR1 SGHVS, CDR2 FNYEAQ.

The chain links TRBV27 to TRBJ1-2; 11 nucleotides agree with TRBD1. The J segment lost 8 bases and the V segment lost 5 bases, leaving 10 bases of the junction unmatched. The CDR3 is 15 residues long. CDR1 MNHEY and CDR2 SMNVEV come from the germline V gene (reference sequence). The DNA for the CDR3 is TGTGCCAGCAGTACCTGGACAGGGGGCGGAACAGGCTACACCTTC. It translates to CASSTWTGGGTGYTF.

This clonotype was counted many times. V and J are TRBV5-4 and TRBJ2-5; D gene uncertain. This CDR3 has 11 residues. The V end was cut by 0 bases, the J end by 5 bases, with 2 bases between. Germline lookup yields CDR1 SGHNT and CDR2 YYREEE (reference sequence). This CDR3 is CASSLAETQYF. The CDR3 DNA reads as TGTGCCAGCAGCTTGGCCGAGACCCAGTACTTC.

This clonotype was observed a few times. V and J are TRBV11-2 and TRBJ2-6; 8 nucleotides align to TRBD1. Per germline, CDR1 SGHAT and CDR2 FQNNGV. The CDR3 covers 15 residues. After removal of 5 bases from V and 9 bases from J, the junction contained 9 bases not matched to a gene. DNA of the CDR3: TGTGCCAGCAGCCTCCCGGGACAGGTGATCAACGTCCTGACTTTC. Protein product: CASSLPGQVINVLTF.